Below, one T cell receptor beta chain is given with its context. The entry originates in a study of blood T cell repertoires in COVID-19. Profiling relied on immunoSEQ multiplex PCR, and the TCRdb table lists in-frame clones only, not all of them. The sample lists around 150,000 clones; under 85% were seen once. Specimen: peripheral blood. The clonotype originates from a human donor in a cohort sampled during active COVID-19.

The CDR3 loop is CASSLLKGANYGYTF. The CDR3 coding sequence is TGTGCCAGCAGCCTACTCAAGGGAGCTAACTATGGCTACACCTTC. This chain links TRBV7-8 with TRBJ1-2; the D is unclear. The CDR3 extends over 15 amino acids. V lost 5 bases and J lost 0, with 13 bases in between. The germline gives CDR1 SGHVS, CDR2 FQNEAQ.